These 30 T cell receptor beta chains came from one sample sequenced in a study of control samples from healthy donors and cancer patients (dated by TCRdb to 2018 to 2021). The method was the immunoSEQ multiplex PCR assay. The immuneACCESS repertoire file appears here via TCRdb, limited to in-frame rearrangements. These files lack a portion of the clones; in checked studies, under half of the deficit traces to unresolved V genes, and the cause of the others is not known. The sample table holds over 150,000 clones, of which approximately 94% were seen once. The ten largest clones capture around 1.3% of the sample. The sequenced material came from blood. All receptors derive from a woman aged 18-30 years in good health.

The rearrangement uses TRBV6-5 and TRBJ1-5; D remains ambiguous. V dropped 7 bases and J dropped 0 bases, with 13 bases sitting between them. Germline loops: CDR1 MNHEY, CDR2 SVGAGI. This CDR3 comprises 15 residues. The CDR3 DNA reads TGTGCCAGCATATTTACTGGGGATAGCAATCAGCCCCAGCATTTT. This translates into CASIFTGDSNQPQHF.

The chain combines TRBV5-1 with TRBJ2-5; D is perhaps TRBD1 (5 bases). There are 15 residues in the CDR3. The germline V gene encodes CDR1 SGHRS and CDR2 YFSETQ. Trimming removed 1 base at V and 3 bases at J, with 13 bases between. The CDR3 DNA reads TGCGCCAGCAGCTTGCAGGGCAGGTTAGAAGAGACCCAGTACTTC. Translated, it gives CASSLQGRLEETQYF.

The CDR3 protein is CASSPDSTPQHF. CDR3 coding DNA: TGTGCCAGCTCACCAGATTCTACGCCCCAGCATTTT. V usage is TRBV18 and J usage is TRBJ1-5; D gene ambiguous. V was pared by 2 bases and J by 9 bases, with 8 bases between. Looked up from germline, CDR1 is KGHSH and CDR2 is LQKENI. The CDR3 spans 12 residues.

The rearrangement links TRBV27 to TRBJ2-7; maybe TRBD1 (8 bases). V was cut by 2 bases and J by 3 bases, with 20 bases left in between. Germline V lookup: CDR1 MNHEY, CDR2 SMNVEV (reference sequence). The CDR3 contains 17 residues. CDR3 in DNA: TGTGCCAGCAGTTTACGGGTGACAGGGGAGGGCTTCTACGAGCAGTACTTC. It translates to CASSLRVTGEGFYEQYF.

The V call is TRBV10-3, the J call TRBJ1-5, with D possibly being TRBD1 (5 bases). Trimming left V 4 bases short and J 5 bases short, with 9 bases between. Germline lookup yields CDR1 ENHRY and CDR2 SYGVKD. The CDR3 covers 13 residues. In nucleotides, the CDR3 is TGTGCCATCAGTGGACAGCCCGATCAGCCCCAGCATTTT. Amino acid sequence: CAISGQPDQPQHF.

This chain links TRBV5-1 with TRBJ1-5; D ambiguous. This CDR3 comprises 14 residues. V lost 4 bases and J 5 bases, leaving 13 bases between the germline ends. Per germline, CDR1 SGHRS and CDR2 YFSETQ. Here the CDR3 reads CASSRQAGDQPQHF. The CDR3 coding sequence is TGCGCCAGCAGCAGACAAGCTGGAGATCAGCCCCAGCATTTT. The full variable domain, rest sourced from reference TRBV5-1 and TRBJ1-5, is KAGVTQTPRYLIKTRGQQVTLSCSPISGHRSVSWYQQTPGQGLQFLFEYFSETQRNKGNFPGRFSGRQFSNSRSEMNVSTLELGDSALYLCASSRQAGDQPQHFGDGTRLSIL.

This chain connects TRBV7-9 to TRBJ2-3, with D possibly matching TRBD2 (6 bases). Trimming removed 0 bases at V and 9 bases at J, with 22 bases between. Germline CDR1 SEHNR, CDR2 FQNEAQ (reference sequence). This CDR3 contains 17 residues. The CDR3 sequence is CASSLAYGGLAAGTQYF. For the CDR3, the DNA is TGTGCCAGCAGCTTAGCGTACGGGGGTTTAGCGGCTGGGACGCAGTATTTT.

This clone showed up just once. The chain carries TRBV6-2 or TRBV6-3 and TRBJ2-6; TRBD1 is a possible D gene (6 bases). The CDR3 has 16 residues. In germline, CDR1 is MNHEY, CDR2 SVGEGT. V was trimmed by 2 bases and J by 1 base, leaving 9 bases between them. The CDR3 spells CASSYVGASGANVLTF. CDR3 DNA sequence: TGTGCCAGCAGTTACGTGGGGGCGTCTGGGGCCAACGTCCTGACTTTC.

The chain combines TRBV27 with TRBJ2-7; weak D call: TRBD2 (5 bases). V lost 5 bases to trimming and J lost 7 bases, with 12 bases between them. The CDR3 is 12 residues long. Germline V lookup: CDR1 MNHEY, CDR2 SMNVEV (reference sequence). CDR3 sequence: CASSPGLLEQYF. CDR3 DNA: TGTGCCAGCAGTCCTGGACTCCTGGAGCAGTACTTC.

The V gene is TRBV6-5, the J gene TRBJ2-1; 7 positions agree with TRBD2. V gave up 5 bases and J gave up 2 bases; unmatched junction bases: 6. CDR1 MNHEY and CDR2 SVGAGI come from the germline V gene. The CDR3 length is 15 residues. CDR3 bases: TGTGCCAGCAGTCCCCAGGCGGGGGCCTACAATGAGCAGTTCTTC. Its translation: CASSPQAGAYNEQFF.

This clone was recorded only once. V is TRBV12-5 and J is TRBJ1-2, with 7 positions matching TRBD1. Trimming cost V 2 bases and J 5 bases; bases outside gene matches: 5. CDR3 length: 14 residues. Looked up from germline, CDR1 is LGHNT and CDR2 is FRNRAP. DNA for the CDR3: TGTGCTAGTGGTTTGATTTCGGGACAGTATGGCTACACCTTC. Translating it yields CASGLISGQYGYTF. The whole variable domain, filled in from reference TRBV12-5 and TRBJ1-2, reads DARVTQTPRHKVTEMGQEVTMRCQPILGHNTVFWYRQTMMQGLELLAYFRNRAPLDDSGMPKDRFSAEMPDATLATLKIQPSEPRDSAVYFCASGLISGQYGYTFGSGTRLTVV.

V usage is TRBV15 and J usage is TRBJ1-3; D is unresolved. V shed 0 bases and J shed 0 bases, with 12 bases lying between them. The CDR3 loop spans 17 amino acids. Germline CDR1 LNHNV, CDR2 YYDKDF (reference sequence). CDR3 DNA sequence: TGTGCCACCAGCAGAGATGGATCAACTAACTCTGGAAACACCATATATTTT. Translated: CATSRDGSTNSGNTIYF.

The chain is built from TRBV3-1 (or the pseudogene TRBV3-2) and TRBJ1-1; D not resolved. V was shortened by 0 bases and J by 1 base, with 12 bases between the two germline ends. Germline V lookup: CDR1 LGHDT, CDR2 YNNKEL (reference sequence). The CDR3 runs 16 residues. CDR3 sequence: CASSQDSGSKNTEAFF. The CDR3 DNA is TGTGCCAGCAGCCAAGATTCCGGATCCAAGAACACTGAAGCTTTCTTT.

V usage is TRBV29-1 and J usage is TRBJ2-1, with D tentatively TRBD1 or TRBD2 (5 bases each). CDR3 size: 12 residues. Germline lookup yields CDR1 SQVTM and CDR2 ANQGSEA. V lost 0 bases, J lost 15 bases, and 15 bases lay in between. CDR3 nucleotide sequence: TGCAGCGTTGAAGATAGTTCTACGGGGCGGTTCTTC. It translates to CSVEDSSTGRFF.

This chain joins TRBV7-9 and TRBJ1-6; a possible D gene is TRBD1 (5 bases). The CDR3 runs to 16 residues. Trimming took off 5 bases at V and 13 bases at J, with 24 bases between the two ends. Germline V gene lookup returns CDR1 SEHNR and CDR2 FQNEAQ (reference sequence). This CDR3 is CASSHPSVEVGGPLHF. The DNA for the CDR3 is TGTGCCAGCAGCCATCCCTCAGTCGAAGTGGGGGGGCCCCTCCACTTT. The whole variable domain, remainder taken from reference TRBV7-9 and TRBJ1-6, is DTGVSQNPRHKITKRGQNVTFRCDPISEHNRLYWYRQTLGQGPEFLTYFQNEAQLEKSRLLSDRFSAERPKGSFSTLEIQRTEQGDSAMYLCASSHPSVEVGGPLHFGNGTRLTVT.

The chain has TRBV12-3 or TRBV12-4 and TRBJ1-2, with D uncertain. This CDR3 spans 13 amino acids. V gave up 5 bases and J gave up 7 bases, with 14 bases separating them. The CDR3 DNA is TGTGCCAGCAGTAACCTGACGGGGTTTGGCTACACCTTC. Residues: CASSNLTGFGYTF.

The chain is built from TRBV6-5 and TRBJ2-1; D not resolved. Germline CDR1 is MNHEY and CDR2 is SVGAGI. The CDR3 is 12 residues long. The V end was cut by 6 bases, the J end by 6 bases, with 9 bases between. DNA for the CDR3: TGTGCCAGCAGCCGACTTGGCAATGAGCAGTTCTTC. Protein sequence: CASSRLGNEQFF.

The genes are TRBV28 and TRBJ1-3; possibly TRBD1 for D (6 bases). This CDR3 comprises 16 residues. CDR1 MDHEN and CDR2 SYDVKM come from the germline V gene. Between the trimmed V and J ends, which lost 7 bases and 3 bases, there was a span of 19 bases. In DNA form, the CDR3 reads TGTGCCAGCACCCTAGTAAGCCGGACAGTTGGAAACACCATATATTTT. Residues: CASTLVSRTVGNTIYF.

The chain recombines TRBV9 with TRBJ1-4; D unresolved. V shed 4 bases and J shed 4 bases, with 20 bases lying between them. This CDR3 spans 17 amino acids. In germline, CDR1 is SGDLS, CDR2 YYNGEE. CDR3 in amino acids: CASSSPSGRQHNEKLFF. The CDR3 DNA reads as TGTGCCAGCAGCTCCCCGAGCGGGCGGCAGCATAATGAAAAACTGTTTTTT.

This clone was counted once. The chain uses TRBV28 and TRBJ1-1; D remains unclear. V lost 6 bases and J 2 bases, leaving 13 bases between the germline ends. From germline, CDR1 is MDHEN and CDR2 SYDVKM. The CDR3 consists of 14 residues. The CDR3 DNA reads as TGTGCCAGCAGGGACGAGGCACCTAACACTGAAGCTTTCTTT. This codes for CASRDEAPNTEAFF.

The rearrangement uses TRBV29-1 and TRBJ1-1; D is uncertain. Trimming removed 4 bases from V and 1 base from J, with 10 bases in between. This CDR3 is 13 amino acids long. Germline assignment: CDR1 SQVTM and CDR2 ANQGSEA. The CDR3 loop is CSVGRASNTEAFF. In DNA form, the CDR3 reads TGCAGCGTTGGAAGGGCATCGAACACTGAAGCTTTCTTT.

Only one count was recorded for this clone. V usage is TRBV7-8 and J usage is TRBJ1-2; the match to TRBD1 covers 7 bases. This CDR3 has 16 residues. Trimming took 2 bases from V and 0 from J; bases not matched to a gene: 6. Per germline, CDR1 SGHVS and CDR2 FQNEAQ. The CDR3 sequence is CASSLTHRGANYGYTF. CDR3 nucleotides: TGTGCCAGCAGCTTAACACACAGGGGAGCTAACTATGGCTACACCTTC.

The chain carries TRBV7-9 and TRBJ1-5; D ambiguous. Germline loops: CDR1 SEHNR, CDR2 FQNEAQ (reference sequence). Trimming cost V 4 bases and J 3 bases, with 4 bases left between them. The CDR3 has 12 residues. The CDR3 here is CASSSLNQPQHF. CDR3 in DNA: TGTGCCAGCAGCTCCCTCAATCAGCCCCAGCATTTT.

The count of this clone is one. V usage is TRBV28 and J usage is TRBJ1-5, with D unclear. Per germline, CDR1 MDHEN and CDR2 SYDVKM. The ends were cut back, 2 bases at V and 4 bases at J, with 12 bases in the middle. The CDR3 totals 15 residues. For the CDR3, the DNA is TGTGCCAGCAGTTTACCTTCAACAAGAAATCAGCCCCAGCATTTT. Amino acids: CASSLPSTRNQPQHF.

The CDR3 bases are TGTGCCAGCAGCTTATTACGGAACGGCGGGGATGAGCAGTTCTTC. Its translation is CASSLLRNGGDEQFF. V usage is TRBV7-9 and J usage is TRBJ2-1; D is perhaps TRBD2 (6 bases). This CDR3 comprises 15 residues. Trimming left V 2 bases short and J 8 bases short, with 16 bases between. Germline CDR1 reads SEHNR; CDR2 reads FQNEAQ (reference sequence).

DNA for the CDR3: TGTGCCAGCAGCTTAGCAGGGGTTGGCTATGGCTACACCTTC. Protein product: CASSLAGVGYGYTF. The V gene is TRBV7-2, the J gene TRBJ1-2, with D possibly TRBD1 on 5 matching bases. The ends were cut back, 0 bases at V and 4 bases at J, with 9 bases in the middle. The CDR3 contains 14 residues. The V gene's germline CDR1 is SGHTA and CDR2 FQGNSA.

The rearrangement uses TRBV10-3 and TRBJ2-7; the D call may be TRBD1 or TRBD2 (6 bases each). Germline V CDR1 and CDR2: ENHRY, SYGVKD. The CDR3 extends over 14 amino acids. V dropped 6 bases and J dropped 3 bases, with 15 bases sitting between them. CDR3: CAISGRRGDYEQYF. The CDR3, as DNA: TGTGCCATCAGCGGCAGAAGGGGGGACTACGAGCAGTACTTC.

V usage is TRBV5-4 and J usage is TRBJ2-1; D is ambiguous. Between the trimmed V and J ends, which lost 3 bases and 6 bases, there was a span of 7 bases. The CDR3 is made up of 12 amino acids. Germline loops: CDR1 SGHNT, CDR2 YYREEE (reference sequence). The CDR3 DNA is TGTGCCAGCAGCTACCTCTCCAATGAGCAGTTCTTC. Protein product: CASSYLSNEQFF.

V usage is TRBV20-1 and J usage is TRBJ1-1, with D unresolved. Germline CDR1 is DFQATT and CDR2 is SNEGSKA (reference sequence). This CDR3 is built from 9 residues. The V gene lost 5 bases and the J gene lost 7 bases, with 5 bases spanning the gap. This CDR3 reads CSALREAFF. Here the CDR3 DNA reads TGCAGTGCTTTGCGTGAAGCTTTCTTT.

This clone was recorded once. J is TRBJ1-1 and V is TRBV3-1 (or the pseudogene TRBV3-2); tentative D call: TRBD1 (5 bases). This CDR3 spans 16 amino acids. V lost 3 bases, J lost 4 bases, and 18 bases lay in between. Per germline, CDR1 LGHDT and CDR2 YNNKEL (reference sequence). The CDR3 here is CASSQGPFRARTEAFF. The CDR3 DNA is TGTGCCAGCAGCCAGGGACCTTTTAGGGCGCGCACTGAAGCTTTCTTT.